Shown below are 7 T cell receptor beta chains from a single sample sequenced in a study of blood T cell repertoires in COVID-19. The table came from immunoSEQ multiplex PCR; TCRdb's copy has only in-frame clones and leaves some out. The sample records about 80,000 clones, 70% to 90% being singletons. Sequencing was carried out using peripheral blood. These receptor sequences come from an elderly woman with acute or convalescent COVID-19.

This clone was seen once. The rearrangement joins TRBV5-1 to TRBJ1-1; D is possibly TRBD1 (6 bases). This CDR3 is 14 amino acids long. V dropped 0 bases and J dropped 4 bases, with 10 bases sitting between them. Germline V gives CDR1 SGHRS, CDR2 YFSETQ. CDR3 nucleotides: TGCGCCAGCAGCTTGGCCGTAGGGGGCACTGAAGCTTTCTTT. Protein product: CASSLAVGGTEAFF.

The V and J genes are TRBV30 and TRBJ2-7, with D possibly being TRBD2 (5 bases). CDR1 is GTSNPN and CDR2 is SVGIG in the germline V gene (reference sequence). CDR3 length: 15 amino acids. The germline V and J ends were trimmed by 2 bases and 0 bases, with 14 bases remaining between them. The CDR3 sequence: CAWSKGYTSSYEQYF. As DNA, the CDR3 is TGTGCCTGGAGTAAAGGGTATACTAGCTCCTACGAGCAGTACTTC.

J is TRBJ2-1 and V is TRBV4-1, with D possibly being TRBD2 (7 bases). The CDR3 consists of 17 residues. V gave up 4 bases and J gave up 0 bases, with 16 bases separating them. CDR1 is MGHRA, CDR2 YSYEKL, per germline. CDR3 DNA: TGCGCCAGCAGCCGATCGCCTCGGGGGGCCTCCTACAATGAGCAGTTCTTC. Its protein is CASSRSPRGASYNEQFF.

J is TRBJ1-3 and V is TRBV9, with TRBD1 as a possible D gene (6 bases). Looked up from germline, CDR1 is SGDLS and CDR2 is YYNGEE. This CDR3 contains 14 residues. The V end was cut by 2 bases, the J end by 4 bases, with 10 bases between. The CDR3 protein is CASSVGGLGNTIYF. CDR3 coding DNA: TGTGCCAGCAGCGTCGGGGGGCTCGGAAACACCATATATTTT.

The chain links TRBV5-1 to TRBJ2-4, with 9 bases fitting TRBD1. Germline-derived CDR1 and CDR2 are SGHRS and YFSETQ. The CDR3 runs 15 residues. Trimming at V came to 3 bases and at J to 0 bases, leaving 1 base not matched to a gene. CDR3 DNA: TGCGCCAGCAGCTGGGGACAGGGAGCCAAAAACATTCAGTACTTC. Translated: CASSWGQGAKNIQYF.

CDR3: CASSLLAGNYGYTF. In DNA form, the CDR3 reads TGTGCCAGCAGCCTCCTCGCCGGGAACTATGGCTACACCTTC. V gene TRBV5-4 combines with J gene TRBJ1-2; D gene ambiguous. V was trimmed by 4 bases and J by 2 bases, leaving 12 bases between them. The CDR3 sequence is 14 residues long. Germline loops: CDR1 SGHNT, CDR2 YYREEE (reference sequence). Full variable domain (rest looked up from reference TRBV5-4 and TRBJ1-2): ETGVTQSPTHLIKTRGQQVTLRCSSQSGHNTVSWYQQALGQGPQFIFQYYREEENGRGNFPPRFSGLQFPNYSSELNVNALELDDSALYLCASSLLAGNYGYTFGSGTRLTVV.

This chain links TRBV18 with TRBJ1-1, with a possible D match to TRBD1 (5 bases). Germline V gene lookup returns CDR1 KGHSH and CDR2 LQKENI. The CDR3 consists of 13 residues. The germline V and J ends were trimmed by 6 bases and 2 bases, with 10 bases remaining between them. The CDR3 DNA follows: TGTGCCAGCTCGCCGACAGTTAACACTGAAGCTTTCTTT. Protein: CASSPTVNTEAFF.